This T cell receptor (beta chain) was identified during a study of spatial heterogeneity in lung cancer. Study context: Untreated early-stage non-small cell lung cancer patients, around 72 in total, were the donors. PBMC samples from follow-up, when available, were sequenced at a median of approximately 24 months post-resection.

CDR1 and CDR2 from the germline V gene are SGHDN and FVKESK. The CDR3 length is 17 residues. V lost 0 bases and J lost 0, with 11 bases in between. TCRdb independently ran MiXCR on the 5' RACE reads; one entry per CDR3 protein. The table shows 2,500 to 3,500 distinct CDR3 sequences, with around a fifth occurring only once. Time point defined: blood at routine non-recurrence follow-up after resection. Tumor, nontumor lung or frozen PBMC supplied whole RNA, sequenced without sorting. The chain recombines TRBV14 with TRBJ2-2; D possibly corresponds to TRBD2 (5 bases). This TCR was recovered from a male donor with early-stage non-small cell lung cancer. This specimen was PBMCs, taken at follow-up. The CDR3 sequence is CASSQESRVPNTGELFF. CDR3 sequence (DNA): TGTGCCAGCAGCCAAGAGTCGAGGGTCCCGAACACCGGGGAGCTGTTTTTT.